This T cell receptor beta chain originates from a study of T-cell memory formation after mild COVID-19 (dated by TCRdb to 2020 to 2023). Background on the whole study: TCR sequence clusters from the two donors were found to be largely donor specific. In a couple of donors, T-cell clones that expanded and contracted after mild COVID-19 were tracked by sequencing TCRalpha and TCRbeta repertoires over time. Two young, previously healthy adult volunteers, one female and one male, were included in the cohort.

Data came from an Illumina NovaSeq 6000. Using 5'RACE with constant-segment primers, TCRalpha and TCRbeta cDNA libraries were constructed, with sample barcodes and unique molecular identifiers added in the process. Trizol reagent was used to extract RNA from every sample. The libraries were amplified in two PCR steps, and the second step added a second sample barcode and Illumina TruSeq adapters. Sequencing of libraries was performed on an Illumina NovaSeq with 2 x 150 bp paired-end reads. Concerning the study's data processing: Reads were demultiplexed and collapsed into UMI-guided consensus sequences with migec v1.2.7. Using mixcr v2.1.11, UMI consensuses were aligned to TRA and TRB V and J templates and then assembled into clonotypes. Expanded or contracted clonotypes were those called significant by both edgeR and NoisET, with noise models trained on biological replicates. edgeR calls used a false discovery rate-adjusted p below 0.01 and a log2 fold-change threshold of 1. As an exploratory analysis of dynamics, max-normalized trajectories of the 1000 most abundant clonotypes were examined with PCA combined with hierarchical clustering. Separately sequenced CD4+ and CD8+ repertoires were used to assign the CD4 or CD8 phenotype of responding clones. TCRdb took the public reads, trimmed them with fastp at Q25, ran MiXCR for clone calling and kept in-frame beta chains. Every entry covers one CDR3 protein and lists the most common genes and DNA from its rows. The authors' filters were not applied to this entry. The sample table contains hundreds of thousands of distinct CDR3 sequences; only one count was recorded for more than 15% of them. The ten largest clones add up to about a fifth of the sample.

In this sample, this clonotype turned up many times. The antigen this receptor binds is unknown. No per-base quality is available; no much larger clone lies one base away. Results and caveats for the whole study, not just this receptor: Contracting CD4+ clones were found mainly in CM and EM memory subsets, while CD8+ clones were enriched in EMRA. Some responding clones were detected in pre-infection memory, which suggested that pre-existing cross-reactive memory T cells had joined the SARS-CoV-2 response. The second-wave clones that peaked on day 37 were not confirmed to be SARS-CoV-2 specific. Balanced CD4/CD8 phenotypes were observed for clones contracting from day 15 to 85, whereas a bias towards CD4+ was observed for a second wave of clones expanding from day 15 to 37. The study included only a couple of mild cases, and larger cohorts that include severe cases with pre-infection samples were judged to be necessary.

Ficoll-Paque density gradient centrifugation was used to isolate PBMCs. Compared with germline, V lacks 10 bases and J lacks 5 bases; bases without a gene match: 8. The CDR3 sequence holds 13 residues, the cysteine and phenylalanine included. CDR3 DNA only is kept here, 39 bases in frame from base 1. CDR1 and CDR2 are read off the germline V gene as SGHTA and FQGNSA. Sequenced material: PBMCs or a T cell subset sorted from them (not recorded which). The receptor was isolated from a man between 18 and 29 years old who had mild COVID-19 (a few samples of this study predate the infection). The sample titles of this study are shuffled in the database, so cell type and time point are left out; the donor was told from shared clones. The chain couples TRBV7-2 to TRBJ2-1, and 7 bases in between align with TRBD1. The bases read TGTGCCACCGACGGGACAGTCAACAATGAGCAGTTCTTC. The translation is CATDGTVNNEQFF.